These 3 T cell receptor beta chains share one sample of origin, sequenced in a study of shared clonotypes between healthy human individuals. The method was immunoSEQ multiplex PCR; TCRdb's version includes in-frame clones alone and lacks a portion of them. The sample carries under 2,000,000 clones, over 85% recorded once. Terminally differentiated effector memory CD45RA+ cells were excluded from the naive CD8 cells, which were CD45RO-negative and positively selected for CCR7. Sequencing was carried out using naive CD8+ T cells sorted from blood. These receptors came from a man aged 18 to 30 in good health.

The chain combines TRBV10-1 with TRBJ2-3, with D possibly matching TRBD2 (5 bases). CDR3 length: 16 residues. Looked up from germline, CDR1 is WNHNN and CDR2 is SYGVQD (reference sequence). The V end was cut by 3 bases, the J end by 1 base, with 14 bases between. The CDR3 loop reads CASSEGWEFGTDTQYF. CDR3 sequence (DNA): TGCGCCAGCAGTGAAGGTTGGGAGTTCGGCACAGATACGCAGTATTTT.

The CDR3 DNA follows: TGTGCCAGCAGTTTCCAGGGGGCGGGGGCAGATACGCAGTATTTT. As protein: CASSFQGAGADTQYF. J is TRBJ2-3 and V is TRBV28, with D possibly being TRBD1 (8 bases). CDR3 length: 15 amino acids. Germline V lookup: CDR1 MDHEN, CDR2 SYDVKM. V lost 3 bases, J lost 4 bases, and 14 bases lay in between.

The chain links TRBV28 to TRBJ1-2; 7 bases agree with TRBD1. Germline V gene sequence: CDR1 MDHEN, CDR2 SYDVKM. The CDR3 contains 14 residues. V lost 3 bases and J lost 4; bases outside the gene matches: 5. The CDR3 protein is CASSLPGGSYGYTF. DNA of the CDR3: TGTGCCAGCAGTTTGCCAGGGGGTTCCTATGGCTACACCTTC.